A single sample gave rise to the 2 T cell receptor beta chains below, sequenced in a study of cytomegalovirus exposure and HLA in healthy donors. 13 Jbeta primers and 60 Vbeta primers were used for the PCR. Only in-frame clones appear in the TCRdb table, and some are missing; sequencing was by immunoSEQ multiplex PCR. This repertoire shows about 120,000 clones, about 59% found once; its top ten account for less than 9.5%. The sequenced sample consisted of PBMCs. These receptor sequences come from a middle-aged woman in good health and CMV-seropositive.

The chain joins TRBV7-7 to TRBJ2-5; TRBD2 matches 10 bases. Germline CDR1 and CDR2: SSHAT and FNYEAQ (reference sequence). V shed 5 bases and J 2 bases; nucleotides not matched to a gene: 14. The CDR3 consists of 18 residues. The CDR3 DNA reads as TGTGCCAGCAGCCTTCAACTTCCCGGACTAGCGGATCAAGAGACCCAGTACTTC. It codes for CASSLQLPGLADQETQYF. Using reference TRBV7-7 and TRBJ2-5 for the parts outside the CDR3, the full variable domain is GAGVSQSPRYKVTKRGQDVTLRCDPISSHATLYWYQQALGQGPEFLTYFNYEAQPDKSGLPSDRFSAERPEGSISTLTIQRTEQRDSAMYRCASSLQLPGLADQETQYFGPGTRLLVL.

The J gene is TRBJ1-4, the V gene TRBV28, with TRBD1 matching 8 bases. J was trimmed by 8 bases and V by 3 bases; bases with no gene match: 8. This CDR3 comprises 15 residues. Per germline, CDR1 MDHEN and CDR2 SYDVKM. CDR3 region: CASSFSRTGREKLFF. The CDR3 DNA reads TGTGCCAGCAGTTTTTCCCGGACAGGGAGGGAAAAACTGTTTTTT.